This TCR beta chain was identified during a study of radiotherapy plus CTLA-4 blockade in lung cancer. Points from the study as a whole: TCR clones from tumors expanded in blood after radiotherapy plus ipilimumab. According to reports, early shifts in blood T cell clones, alongside interferon-beta, forecast response most accurately.

Trimming cost V 7 bases and J 0 bases, with 11 bases left between them. Germline CDR1 is SGHTA and CDR2 is FQGTGA. This CDR3 has 14 residues. A single count supports this clone. Its antigen is undetermined. Profiled with immunoSEQ multiplex PCR; TCRdb holds only in-frame clones, not every one. Of 60,000 or so clones listed, 75% to 85% were seen once; the top ten hold 4%. The V call is TRBV7-3, the J call TRBJ2-3, with a weak D call TRBD2 (7 bases). The clonotype comes from a human donor with non-small cell lung cancer who had a partial response to radiotherapy plus ipilimumab. Sequencing was performed on peripheral blood, taken from a patient treated with radiotherapy plus ipilimumab. CDR3 nucleotides: TGTGCCAGCACTTGGGGGGGCAGCACAGATACGCAGTATTTT. It encodes CASTWGGSTDTQYF. The full variable domain, in which reference TRBV7-3 and TRBJ2-3 provide the parts outside the CDR3, is GAGVSQTPSNKVTEKGKYVELRCDPISGHTALYWYRQSLGQGPEFLIYFQGTGAADDSGLPNDRFFAVRPEGSVSTLKIQRTERGDSAVYLCASTWGGSTDTQYFGPGTRLTVL.